The 19 T cell receptor beta chains reported below all come from one sample, sequenced in a study of blood T cell repertoires in COVID-19. Sequencing used immunoSEQ multiplex PCR; TCRdb keeps in-frame clones, though not all of them. The profile shows approximately 300,000 clones, roughly nine tenths of them singletons. Sequenced material: PBMCs or T cells enriched from blood (not recorded which). All receptors derive from a woman aged 25 to 39 who had been exposed to COVID-19.

The gene calls are TRBV4-2 and TRBJ1-2; D perhaps matches TRBD1 (5 bases). The CDR3 contains 14 residues. The V and J ends lost 1 base and 8 bases respectively, with 14 bases between them. The germline V gene encodes CDR1 LGHNA and CDR2 YNFKEQ. Here the CDR3 reads CASSQGGEQVGYTF. CDR3 sequence (DNA): TGTGCCAGCAGCCAAGGGGGTGAACAGGTGGGCTACACCTTC.

This clone was recorded once. The chain couples TRBV3-1 (or the pseudogene TRBV3-2) to TRBJ2-7; D perhaps matches TRBD1 (6 bases). CDR3 size: 12 residues. The V gene's germline CDR1 is LGHDT and CDR2 YNNKEL (reference sequence). V shed 4 bases and J shed 7 bases, with 11 bases lying between them. CDR3 bases: TGTGCCAGCAGCCGGGGGCCCGGGGAGCAGTACTTC. Its protein is CASSRGPGEQYF.

V usage is TRBV7-8 and J usage is TRBJ1-2; 11 bases are shared with TRBD1. J was trimmed by 8 bases and V by 5 bases; bases with no gene match: 4. Germline V gene sequence: CDR1 SGHVS, CDR2 FQNEAQ. The CDR3 runs 13 residues. The CDR3 is CASSPDRGQGYTF. The DNA for the CDR3 is TGTGCCAGCAGCCCGGACAGGGGGCAAGGCTACACCTTC.

This CDR3 reads CASSRTGDNTEAFF. The CDR3 DNA is TGTGCCAGCAGCCGGACAGGGGACAACACTGAAGCTTTCTTT. The chain employs TRBV9 and TRBJ1-1; 9 nucleotides line up with TRBD1. Trimming took 4 bases from V and 2 from J; bases not matched to a gene: 3. The CDR3 runs 14 residues. Germline CDR1 reads SGDLS; CDR2 reads YYNGEE.

With regard to this clone: This same CDR3 is encoded by further DNA sequences in the sample. The V gene is TRBV5-1, the J gene TRBJ1-2; TRBD1 agrees at 10 bases. The ends lost 4 bases at V and 4 bases at J; junction bases unmatched: 4. Germline V gene data show CDR1 as SGHRS and CDR2 as YFSETQ. The CDR3 has 14 residues. CDR3 loop: CASSPGQGGYGYTF. CDR3 in DNA: TGCGCCAGCAGCCCAGGACAGGGGGGCTATGGCTACACCTTC.

The chain recombines TRBV19 with TRBJ1-2; TRBD1 agrees at 8 bases. J gave up 7 bases and V 5 bases, and 6 bases lay outside the gene matches. Germline CDR1 LNHDA, CDR2 SQIVND (reference sequence). The CDR3 runs 13 residues. The CDR3 coding sequence is TGTGCCAGTAGTTCGGACAGGGTGGTTGGCTACACCTTC. Its protein is CASSSDRVVGYTF.

This chain connects TRBV7-8 to TRBJ1-6; D not resolved. The V gene lost 1 base and the J gene lost 6 bases, with 22 bases spanning the gap. Germline lookup yields CDR1 SGHVS and CDR2 FQNEAQ. The CDR3 contains 19 residues. This CDR3 is CASSLVSQTLGASNSPLHF. The CDR3 DNA reads as TGTGCCAGCAGCTTAGTGAGCCAGACCTTGGGCGCATCTAATTCACCCCTCCACTTT.

The table lists this clone with a count of one. The genes are TRBV7-9 and TRBJ1-1, with 8 bases lining up with TRBD1. The CDR3 is 12 residues long. The germline CDR1 and CDR2 sequences are SEHNR and FQNEAQ (reference sequence). V lost 6 bases and J lost 6; bases outside the gene matches: 3. The CDR3 is CASSQDRAEAFF. As DNA, the CDR3 is TGTGCCAGCAGTCAGGACAGGGCTGAAGCTTTCTTT.

The rearrangement links TRBV4-1 to TRBJ2-3; D unresolved. V was cut by 0 bases and J by 0 bases, with 4 bases left in between. The CDR3 runs 14 residues. Germline loops: CDR1 MGHRA, CDR2 YSYEKL. Written as DNA, the CDR3 is TGCGCCAGCAGCCAAGAATCTAGCACAGATACGCAGTATTTT. Encoded protein: CASSQESSTDTQYF.

V gene TRBV9 combines with J gene TRBJ2-7; weak D call: TRBD2 (6 bases). The CDR3 covers 14 residues. V was shortened by 0 bases and J by 3 bases, with 10 bases between the two germline ends. Germline V gene sequence: CDR1 SGDLS, CDR2 YYNGEE. CDR3 amino acids: CASSVATGDYEQYF. CDR3 nucleotides: TGTGCCAGCAGCGTAGCTACGGGGGACTACGAGCAGTACTTC.

This clone was seen only once. The chain combines TRBV7-8 with TRBJ1-2; D possibly corresponds to TRBD1 (6 bases). Looked up from germline, CDR1 is SGHVS and CDR2 is FQNEAQ. There are 15 residues in the CDR3. Trimming took 0 bases from V and 7 from J, leaving 15 bases between them. The CDR3 nucleotides are TGTGCCAGCAGCTTAGCTCGAAACAGGGTTTCTGGCTACACCTTC. Encoded protein: CASSLARNRVSGYTF.

In its sample, this clone was seen a few times. The identical CDR3 is also encoded by other nucleotide sequences in the sample. The genes are TRBV6-1 and TRBJ1-5; D is uncertain. Trimming pared 3 bases from V and 0 bases from J, leaving 9 bases between. The CDR3 extends over 15 amino acids. Germline V lookup: CDR1 MNHNS, CDR2 SASEGT. CDR3 coding DNA: TGTGCCAGCAGTGAGGCCCGATATAGCAATCAGCCCCAGCATTTT. Protein product: CASSEARYSNQPQHF.

For the CDR3, the DNA is TGTGCCAGTACCTCCGGGAAGTTGAGTGGCTACACCTTC. Translation gives CASTSGKLSGYTF. The V and J genes are TRBV19 and TRBJ1-2; D not resolved. The CDR3 is 13 amino acids. Per the germline V gene, CDR1 is LNHDA and CDR2 is SQIVND (reference sequence). The V and J ends lost 7 bases and 7 bases respectively, with 16 bases between them.

This chain uses TRBV5-4 with TRBJ1-2; the match to TRBD1 covers 10 bases. Germline V CDR1 and CDR2: SGHNT, YYREEE (reference sequence). Trimming cost V 0 bases and J 7 bases; bases outside gene matches: 6. The CDR3 is made up of 15 amino acids. The DNA of the CDR3 is TGTGCCAGCAGCTTGGGGGGACAGGGGTGGGGTGGCTACACCTTC. Translated, it gives CASSLGGQGWGGYTF.

This sequence joins TRBV14 and TRBJ1-3, with 7 bases aligning to TRBD1. The germline CDR1 and CDR2 sequences are SGHDN and FVKESK. The CDR3 loop spans 13 amino acids. Trimming removed 4 bases from V and 4 bases from J; junction bases left unmatched: 1. CDR3 sequence: CASSRDRGNTIYF. In nucleotides, the CDR3 is TGTGCCAGCAGCCGGGACAGAGGAAACACCATATATTTT.

Only a few counts were recorded for this clone. CDR3 residues: CASRTPVLAGVRDTQYF. The CDR3 DNA reads as TGTGCCAGCCGAACCCCCGTGCTAGCGGGGGTGAGAGATACGCAGTATTTT. This chain connects TRBV7-6 to TRBJ2-3; 10 bases align to TRBD2. The CDR3 is 17 residues long. V was pared by 8 bases and J by 5 bases, with 16 bases of the junction left unmatched. The V gene's germline CDR1 is SGHVS and CDR2 FNYEAQ. The full variable domain, its missing parts supplied by reference TRBV7-6 and TRBJ2-3, is GAGVSQSPRYKVTKRGQDVALRCDPISGHVSLYWYRQALGQGPEFLTYFNYEAQQDKSGLPNDRFSAERPEGSISTLTIQRTEQRDSAMYRCASRTPVLAGVRDTQYFGPGTRLTVL.

This clone has only one observation. DNA for the CDR3: TGTGCCAGCAGCGTAGAAGGGGGCGGTTCACCCCTCCACTTT. Translation gives CASSVEGGGSPLHF. V and J are TRBV9 and TRBJ1-6, with TRBD1 identical over 7 bases. The length of the CDR3 is 14 residues. The trim removed 0 bases at V and 9 bases at J, leaving 3 bases unmatched. Germline loops: CDR1 SGDLS, CDR2 YYNGEE.

The genes are TRBV29-1 and TRBJ2-7; D is undetermined. The CDR3 is made up of 13 amino acids. The V end was cut by 4 bases, the J end by 0 bases, with 10 bases between. CDR1 is SQVTM and CDR2 is ANQGSEA in the germline V gene. As DNA, the CDR3 is TGCAGCGTTGTTCGCCTTAGCTCCTACGAGCAGTACTTC. Its protein product is CSVVRLSSYEQYF.

In this sample, this clone turned up once. The CDR3 nucleotides are TGTGCCAGCAGGGGGACTTCCAACACCGGGGAGCTGTTTTTT. This codes for CASRGTSNTGELFF. The chain has TRBV28 and TRBJ2-2; the D gene is possibly TRBD2 (6 bases). Deletions cut 6 bases from V and 2 bases from J, with 10 bases between. CDR3 length: 14 residues. The germline CDR1 and CDR2 sequences are MDHEN and SYDVKM.